The rows below give T cell receptor beta chains drawn from one sample of a study of cytomegalovirus exposure and HLA in healthy donors. Clones were sequenced by immunoSEQ multiplex PCR, and TCRdb holds only the in-frame ones, with some missing. The table records 120,000 to 150,000 clones, almost 80% of them present only once. Sequenced input: PBMCs. These receptors originate from a woman aged 25-40 years in good health and CMV-seronegative. Each CDR3 is given with its conserved first and last residue. Each record gives: clone size, V gene, J gene, D gene, CDR3 protein, CDR3 DNA. The D gene is left open where the match is weak. The size of a clone is reported for some rows only, either as once, few or many, or as a class for expanded clones.

>-|TRBV18|TRBJ2-3|TRBD2
CASSPRERGAHTQYF
TGTGCCAGCTCCCCAAGAGAGCGGGGGGCTCATACGCAGTATTTT
>-|TRBV27|TRBJ2-7|-
CASSSYSGSLTSYEQYF
TGTGCCAGCAGTTCTTATTCAGGCTCTCTCACATCCTACGAGCAGTACTTC
>-|TRBV2|TRBJ2-7|-
CASSERAGLYEQYF
TGTGCCAGCAGTGAACGGGCAGGGCTGTACGAGCAGTACTTC
>-|TRBV7-6|TRBJ2-3|TRBD1
CASSLAGGQGAGDTQYF
TGTGCCAGCAGCTTAGCCGGAGGACAGGGGGCCGGAGATACGCAGTATTTT
>-|TRBV2|TRBJ1-1|-
CASSEADNPTEAFF
TGTGCCAGCAGTGAAGCCGACAACCCCACTGAAGCTTTCTTT
>-|TRBV2|TRBJ2-1|TRBD2
CATEGLGNEQFF
TGTGCCACTGAGGGACTAGGGAATGAGCAGTTCTTC
>-|TRBV7-2|TRBJ2-1|TRBD2
CASSSGGATSGGSYNEQFF
TGTGCCAGCAGCTCTGGGGGGGCAACTAGCGGGGGCTCCTACAATGAGCAGTTCTTC
>-|TRBV4-1|TRBJ2-1|TRBD2
CASSQQRTSGLNEQFF
TGCGCCAGCAGCCAACAACGGACTAGCGGGTTGAATGAGCAGTTCTTC
>few|TRBV6-5|TRBJ1-6|-
CASSPNTSPLHF
TGTGCCAGCAGTCCTAATACTTCACCCCTCCACTTT
>-|TRBV5-1|TRBJ1-2|-
CASSPRDDYGYTF
TGCGCCAGCAGCCCCAGGGATGACTATGGCTACACCTTC
>-|TRBV29-1|TRBJ2-5|-
CSVDSPQTQYF
TGCAGCGTTGACAGTCCGCAGACCCAGTACTTC
>-|TRBV27|TRBJ1-5|-
CASGYGRAQPQHF
TGTGCCAGCGGGTACGGCAGGGCTCAGCCCCAGCATTTT
>once|TRBV11-2|TRBJ2-2|TRBD2
CASSLDALAGGVTGELFF
TGTGCCAGCAGCTTAGATGCACTAGCGGGGGGAGTAACCGGGGAGCTGTTTTTT
>-|TRBV5-4|TRBJ2-3|TRBD1
CASSWDSQGQDTQYF
TGTGCCAGCAGCTGGGACAGTCAGGGGCAAGATACGCAGTATTTT
>-|TRBV19|TRBJ2-2|-
CASNIGGPLTPGELFF
TGTGCCAGTAATATTGGAGGGCCTCTCACACCCGGGGAGCTGTTTTTT
>-|TRBV20-1|TRBJ1-1|-
CSARAAEAFF
TGCAGTGCTAGAGCGGCTGAAGCTTTCTTT
>-|TRBV6-5|TRBJ1-2|-
CASSYSSGKANYGYTF
TGTGCCAGCAGTTACTCATCAGGGAAAGCTAACTATGGCTACACCTTC
>-|TRBV5-1|TRBJ1-3|-
CASSLFTSSSGNTIYF
TGCGCCAGCAGCTTGTTCACTTCTTCCTCTGGAAACACCATATATTTT
>-|TRBV29-1|TRBJ1-1|TRBD1
CSVEGTGILNSEAFF
TGCAGCGTTGAAGGGACAGGGATCCTGAACAGTGAAGCTTTCTTT
>once|TRBV19|TRBJ1-1|TRBD1
CASTPGQGASGTEAFF
TGTGCCAGTACGCCGGGACAGGGGGCGAGTGGCACTGAAGCTTTCTTT
>-|TRBV7-2|TRBJ2-1|TRBD2
CASSYSGGYNEQFF
TGTGCCAGCAGCTATAGCGGGGGCTACAATGAGCAGTTCTTC
>-|TRBV7-2|TRBJ2-7|TRBD1
CASSARTGLGEQYF
TGTGCCAGCAGCGCACGGACAGGTTTGGGGGAGCAGTACTTC
>-|TRBV27|TRBJ2-5|TRBD2
CASSLLTTSGGQETQYF
TGTGCCAGCAGTTTACTTACGACTAGCGGGGGGCAAGAGACCCAGTACTTC
>-|TRBV11-2|TRBJ2-4|TRBD1
CASSLDRDSQYF
TGTGCCAGCAGCTTAGATCGGGACAGTCAGTACTTC
>few|TRBV15|TRBJ2-3|-
CATSSPINTSTDTQYF
TGTGCCACCAGCAGCCCCATAAATACTAGCACAGATACGCAGTATTTT
>-|TRBV6-1|TRBJ1-1|-
CASSDSTEAFF
TGTGCCAGCAGTGACAGCACTGAAGCTTTCTTT
>-|TRBV2|TRBJ2-7|-
CASRSAQRYEQYF
TGTGCCAGCCGGTCAGCGCAAAGATACGAGCAGTACTTC
>-|TRBV14|TRBJ1-1|-
CASSRGMNTEAFF
TGTGCCAGCAGCCGGGGCATGAACACTGAAGCTTTCTTT
>-|TRBV5-1|TRBJ1-6|-
CASRGEGNSPLHF
TGCGCCAGCAGAGGGGAGGGTAATTCACCCCTCCACTTT
>-|TRBV5-4|TRBJ1-2|TRBD1
CASSLAAGGFYGYTF
TGTGCCAGCAGCTTGGCTGCAGGGGGCTTCTATGGCTACACCTTC
>-|TRBV2|TRBJ1-4|-
CASSAYNEKLFF
TGTGCCAGCAGTGCTTATAATGAAAAACTGTTTTTT
>-|TRBV5-1|TRBJ1-1|TRBD1
CASSPLTGSGAEAFF
TGCGCCAGCAGCCCCCTGACAGGGTCAGGCGCTGAAGCTTTCTTT
>-|TRBV9|TRBJ2-5|-
CASRRAPPLLDRFREETQYF
TGTGCCAGCAGACGTGCCCCTCCCCTCTTAGACAGGTTTAGGGAAGAGACCCAGTACTTC
>-|TRBV7-8|TRBJ1-2|TRBD1
CASSPPGQSNYGYTF
TGTGCCAGCAGCCCGCCGGGACAGTCTAACTATGGCTACACCTTC
>-|TRBV4-3|TRBJ1-4|TRBD1
CASSQDSRGVEKLFF
TGCGCCAGCAGCCAAGATAGCAGGGGGGTGGAAAAACTGTTTTTT
>-|TRBV7-8|TRBJ2-2|TRBD1
CASSQDRVFSTGELFF
TGTGCCAGCAGCCAAGACAGGGTCTTCTCCACCGGGGAGCTGTTTTTT
>-|TRBV9|TRBJ1-2|TRBD1
CASSSRQGERYGYTF
TGTGCCAGCAGCTCCCGACAGGGGGAGAGGTATGGCTACACCTTC
>-|TRBV6-5|TRBJ1-2|TRBD1
CASSPLTGNYGYTF
TGTGCCAGCAGTCCCCTGACAGGGAACTATGGCTACACCTTC
>-|TRBV11-2|TRBJ2-6|-
CASSPRPVQAGANVLTF
TGTGCCAGCAGCCCTCGTCCCGTCCAGGCTGGGGCCAACGTCCTGACTTTC
>-|TRBV2|TRBJ1-4|TRBD1
CASRATGSTNEKLFF
TGTGCCAGCAGGGCGACAGGGTCAACTAATGAAAAACTGTTTTTT
>-|TRBV30|TRBJ2-4|-
CAWSPRGAAKNIQYF
TGCGCCTGGAGTCCCCGGGGGGCTGCCAAAAACATTCAGTACTTC
>many|TRBV7-8|TRBJ1-1|-
CASSPGGGDTEAFF
TGTGCCAGCAGCCCCGGTGGAGGGGACACTGAAGCTTTCTTT
>-|TRBV7-8|TRBJ1-2|TRBD1
CASSADRAFGYTF
TGTGCCAGCAGCGCTGACAGGGCGTTCGGCTACACCTTC
>-|TRBV9|TRBJ2-3|-
CASSVDSLDTDTQYF
TGTGCCAGCAGCGTCGACAGTCTCGACACAGATACGCAGTATTTT
>-|TRBV29-1|TRBJ1-1|TRBD1
CSVEGTGNVWAEAFF
TGCAGCGTTGAAGGGACAGGCAACGTGTGGGCTGAAGCTTTCTTT
>-|TRBV27|TRBJ1-1|TRBD1
CASSPPGTAGNTEAFF
TGTGCCAGCAGTCCGCCGGGGACAGCGGGGAACACTGAAGCTTTCTTT
>-|TRBV6-6|TRBJ2-1|TRBD2
CASSYKASGGGEQFF
TGTGCCAGCAGTTATAAGGCTAGCGGGGGGGGTGAGCAGTTCTTC
>-|TRBV5-1|TRBJ2-7|-
CASSSVGHQYF
TGCGCCAGCAGCTCAGTGGGGCACCAGTACTTC
>-|TRBV7-6|TRBJ1-5|TRBD1
CASSLGDSGGQPQHF
TGTGCCAGCAGCTTGGGGGACAGTGGGGGTCAGCCCCAGCATTTT
>once|TRBV6-1|TRBJ1-3|-
CASSDVGEGNTIYF
TGTGCCAGCAGTGATGTAGGGGAAGGAAACACCATATATTTT